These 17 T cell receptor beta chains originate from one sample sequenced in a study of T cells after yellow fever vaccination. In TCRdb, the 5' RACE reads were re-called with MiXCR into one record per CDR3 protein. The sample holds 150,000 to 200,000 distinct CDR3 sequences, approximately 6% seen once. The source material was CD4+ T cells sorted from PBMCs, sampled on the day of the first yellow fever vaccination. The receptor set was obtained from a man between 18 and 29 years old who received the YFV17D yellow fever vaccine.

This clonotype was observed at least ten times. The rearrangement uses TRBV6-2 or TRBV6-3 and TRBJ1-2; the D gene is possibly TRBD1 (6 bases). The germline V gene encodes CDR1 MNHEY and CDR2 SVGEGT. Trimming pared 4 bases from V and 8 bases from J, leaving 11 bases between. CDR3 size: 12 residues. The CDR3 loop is CASSSGDTGYTF. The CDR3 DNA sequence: TGTGCCAGCAGTTCAGGGGATACCGGCTACACCTTC.

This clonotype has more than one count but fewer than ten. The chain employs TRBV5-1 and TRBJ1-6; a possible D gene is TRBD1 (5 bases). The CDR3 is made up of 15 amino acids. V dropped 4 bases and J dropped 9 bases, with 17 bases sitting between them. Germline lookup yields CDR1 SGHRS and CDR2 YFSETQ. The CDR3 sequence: CASSRGEQGGSPLHF. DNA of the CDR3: TGCGCCAGCAGCCGGGGGGAGCAGGGTGGTTCACCCCTCCACTTT.

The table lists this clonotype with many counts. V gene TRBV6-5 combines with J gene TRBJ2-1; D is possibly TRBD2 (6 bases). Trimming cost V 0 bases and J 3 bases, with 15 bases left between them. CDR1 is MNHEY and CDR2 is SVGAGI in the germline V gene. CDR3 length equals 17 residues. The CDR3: CASSYSGGGVGYNEQFF. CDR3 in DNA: TGTGCCAGCAGTTACTCGGGAGGCGGGGTAGGCTACAATGAGCAGTTCTTC.

The CDR3 nucleotides read TGTGCCGGACTCAGGGATAACTCTGAAGCTTTCTTT. This translates into CAGLRDNSEAFF. The chain couples TRBV7-9 to TRBJ1-1; perhaps TRBD1 as D (5 bases). Looked up from germline, CDR1 is SEHNR and CDR2 is FQNEAQ (reference sequence). Trimming shortened V by 11 bases and J by 6 bases, and 16 bases separated the two germline ends. The CDR3 has 12 amino acids.

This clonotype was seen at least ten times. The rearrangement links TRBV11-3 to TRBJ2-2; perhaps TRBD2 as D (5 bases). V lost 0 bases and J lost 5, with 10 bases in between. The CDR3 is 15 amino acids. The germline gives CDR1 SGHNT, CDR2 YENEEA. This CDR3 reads CASSLDPGETGELFF. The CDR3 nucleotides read TGTGCCAGCAGCTTAGATCCCGGGGAGACCGGGGAGCTGTTTTTT. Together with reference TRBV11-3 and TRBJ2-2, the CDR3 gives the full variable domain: EAGVVQSPRYKIIEKKQPVAFWCNPISGHNTLYWYLQNLGQGPELLIRYENEEAVDDSQLPKDRFSAERLKGVDSTLKIQPAELGDSAVYLCASSLDPGETGELFFGEGSRLTVL.

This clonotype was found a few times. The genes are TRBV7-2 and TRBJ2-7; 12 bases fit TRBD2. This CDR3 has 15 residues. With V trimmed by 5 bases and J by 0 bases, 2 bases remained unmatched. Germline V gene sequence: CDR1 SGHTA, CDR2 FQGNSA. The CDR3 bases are TGTGCCAGCAGCCTGGGACTAGCGGGCTCCTACGAGCAGTACTTC. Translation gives CASSLGLAGSYEQYF. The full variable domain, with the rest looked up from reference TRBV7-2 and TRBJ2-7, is GAGVSQSPSNKVTEKGKDVELRCDPISGHTALYWYRQSLGQGLEFLIYFQGNSAPDKSGLPSDRFSAERTGGSVSTLTIQRTQQEDSAVYLCASSLGLAGSYEQYFGPGTRLTVT.

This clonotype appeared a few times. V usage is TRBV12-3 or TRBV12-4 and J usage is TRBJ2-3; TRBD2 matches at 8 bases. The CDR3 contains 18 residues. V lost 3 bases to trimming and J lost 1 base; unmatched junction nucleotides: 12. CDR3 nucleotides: TGTGCCAGCAGTTTTAGTTCGGGGGGGCTGTTGGGCACAGATACGCAGTATTTT. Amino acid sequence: CASSFSSGGLLGTDTQYF.

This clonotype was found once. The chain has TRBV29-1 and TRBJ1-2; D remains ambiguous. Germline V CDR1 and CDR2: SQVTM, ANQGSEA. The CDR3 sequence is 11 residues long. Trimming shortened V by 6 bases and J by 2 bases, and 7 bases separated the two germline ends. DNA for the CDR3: TGCAGCGTAGGGCAGAACTATGGCTACACCTTC. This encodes CSVGQNYGYTF.

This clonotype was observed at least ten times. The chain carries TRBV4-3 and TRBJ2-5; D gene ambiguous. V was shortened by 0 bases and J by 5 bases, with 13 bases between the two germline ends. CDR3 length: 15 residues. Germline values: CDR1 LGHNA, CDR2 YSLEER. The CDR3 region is CASSQDPLVMETQYF. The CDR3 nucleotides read TGCGCCAGCAGCCAAGATCCCCTGGTAATGGAGACCCAGTACTTC.

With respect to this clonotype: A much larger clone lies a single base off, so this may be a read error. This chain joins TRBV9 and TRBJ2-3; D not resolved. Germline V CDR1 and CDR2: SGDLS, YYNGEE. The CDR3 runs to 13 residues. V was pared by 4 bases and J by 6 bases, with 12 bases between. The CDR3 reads CASSPTLQDTQYF. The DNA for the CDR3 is TGTGCCAGCAGCCCTACTCTGCAGGATACGCAGTATTTT.

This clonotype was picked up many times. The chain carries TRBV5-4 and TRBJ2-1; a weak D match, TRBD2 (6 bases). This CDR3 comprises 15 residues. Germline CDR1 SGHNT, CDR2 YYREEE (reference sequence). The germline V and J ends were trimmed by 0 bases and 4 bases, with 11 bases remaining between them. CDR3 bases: TGTGCCAGCAGCTTGGATGGGACTTCGTACAATGAGCAGTTCTTC. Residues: CASSLDGTSYNEQFF.

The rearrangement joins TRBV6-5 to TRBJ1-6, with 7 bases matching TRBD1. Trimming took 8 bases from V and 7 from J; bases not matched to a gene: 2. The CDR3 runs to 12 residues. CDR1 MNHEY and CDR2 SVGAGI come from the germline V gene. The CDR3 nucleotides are TGTGCCAGCCAGGGGGGAAATTCACCCCTCCACTTT. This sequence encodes CASQGGNSPLHF.

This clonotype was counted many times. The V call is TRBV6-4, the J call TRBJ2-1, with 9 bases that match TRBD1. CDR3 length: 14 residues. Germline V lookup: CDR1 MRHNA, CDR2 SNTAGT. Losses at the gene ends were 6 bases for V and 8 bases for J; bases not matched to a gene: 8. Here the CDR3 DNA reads TGTGCCAGCAGCCGGGACAGGGCCTCTCATGAGCAGTTCTTC. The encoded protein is CASSRDRASHEQFF.

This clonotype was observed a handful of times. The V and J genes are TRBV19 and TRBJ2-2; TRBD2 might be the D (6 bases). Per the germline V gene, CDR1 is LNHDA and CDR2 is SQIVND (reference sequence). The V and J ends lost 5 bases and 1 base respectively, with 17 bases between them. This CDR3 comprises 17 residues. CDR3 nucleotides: TGTGCCAGTAGTGGGGCGGGAATCCGCTGGAACACCGGGGAGCTGTTTTTT. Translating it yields CASSGAGIRWNTGELFF.

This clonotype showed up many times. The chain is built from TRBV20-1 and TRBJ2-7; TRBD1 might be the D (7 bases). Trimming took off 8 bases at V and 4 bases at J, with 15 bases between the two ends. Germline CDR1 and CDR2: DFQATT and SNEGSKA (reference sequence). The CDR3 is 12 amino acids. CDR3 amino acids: CSTTPGGYEQYF. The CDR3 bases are TGCAGTACTACCCCAGGGGGGTACGAGCAGTACTTC.

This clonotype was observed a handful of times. The CDR3 sequence is CAGGGVQPQHF. The CDR3 DNA reads TGTGCCGGTGGGGGGGTCCAGCCCCAGCATTTT. V is TRBV28 and J is TRBJ1-5, with a possible D match to TRBD1 (5 bases). Between the trimmed V and J ends, which lost 11 bases and 7 bases, there was a span of 12 bases. This CDR3 spans 11 amino acids. Germline V gene lookup returns CDR1 MDHEN and CDR2 SYDVKM. Variable domain in full (rest from reference TRBV28 and TRBJ1-5): DVKVTQSSRYLVKRTGEKVFLECVQDMDHENMFWYRQDPGLGLRLIYFSYDVKMKEKGDIPEGYSVSREKKERFSLILESASTNQTSMYLCAGGGVQPQHFGDGTRLSIL.

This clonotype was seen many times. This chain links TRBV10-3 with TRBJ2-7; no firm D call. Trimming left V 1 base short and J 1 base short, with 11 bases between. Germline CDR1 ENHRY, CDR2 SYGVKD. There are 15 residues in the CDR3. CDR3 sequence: CAISELRGLSYEQYF. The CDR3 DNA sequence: TGTGCCATCAGTGAGTTGCGCGGCTTATCCTACGAGCAGTACTTC.